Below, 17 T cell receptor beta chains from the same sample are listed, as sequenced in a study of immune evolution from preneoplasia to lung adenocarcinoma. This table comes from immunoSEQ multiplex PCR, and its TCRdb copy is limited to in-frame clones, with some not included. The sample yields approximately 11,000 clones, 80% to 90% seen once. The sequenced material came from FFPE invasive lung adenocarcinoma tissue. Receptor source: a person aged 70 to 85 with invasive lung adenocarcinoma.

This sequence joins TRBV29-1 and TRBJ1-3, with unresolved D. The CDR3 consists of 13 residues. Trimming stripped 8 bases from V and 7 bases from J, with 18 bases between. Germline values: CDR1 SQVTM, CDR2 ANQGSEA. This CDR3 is CSPLARPGNTIYF. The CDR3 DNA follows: TGCAGCCCCTTGGCCAGGCCGGGGAACACCATATATTTT.

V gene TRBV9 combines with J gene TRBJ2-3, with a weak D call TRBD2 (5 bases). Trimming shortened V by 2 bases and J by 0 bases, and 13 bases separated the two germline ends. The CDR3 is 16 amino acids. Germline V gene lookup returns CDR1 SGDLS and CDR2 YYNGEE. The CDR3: CASSVEGTISTDTQYF. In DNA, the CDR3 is TGTGCCAGCAGCGTTGAGGGTACCATTAGCACAGATACGCAGTATTTT.

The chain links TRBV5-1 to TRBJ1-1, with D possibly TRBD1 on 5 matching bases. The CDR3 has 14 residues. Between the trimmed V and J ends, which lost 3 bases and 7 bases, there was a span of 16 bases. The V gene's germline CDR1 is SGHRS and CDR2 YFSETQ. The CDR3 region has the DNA TGCGCCAGCAGCTGGGGAGGGGACGTGAATGAAGCTTTCTTT. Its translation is CASSWGGDVNEAFF.

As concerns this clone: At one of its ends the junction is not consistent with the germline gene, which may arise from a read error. The CDR3 region has the DNA TGCACCAGCAGCAAGGGCCGTTCCGACACTAGCACAGATACGCAGTATTTT. Its translation is CTSSKGRSDTSTDTQYF. This chain links TRBV5-1 with TRBJ2-3; unclear D gene. Germline V gene sequence: CDR1 SGHRS, CDR2 YFSETQ. There are 17 residues in the CDR3.

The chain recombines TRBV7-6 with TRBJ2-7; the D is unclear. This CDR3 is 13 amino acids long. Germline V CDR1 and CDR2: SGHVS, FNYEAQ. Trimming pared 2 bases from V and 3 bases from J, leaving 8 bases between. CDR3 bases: TGTGCCAGCAGCTTAAATGAGTTCTACGAGCAGTACTTC. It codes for CASSLNEFYEQYF.

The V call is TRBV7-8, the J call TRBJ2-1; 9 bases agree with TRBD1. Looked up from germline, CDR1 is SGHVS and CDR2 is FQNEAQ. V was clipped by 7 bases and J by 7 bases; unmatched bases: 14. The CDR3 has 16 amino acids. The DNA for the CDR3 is TGTGCCAGCAACAAAAATCCGGGACAGGGCTCAAATGAGCAGTTCTTC. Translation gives CASNKNPGQGSNEQFF.

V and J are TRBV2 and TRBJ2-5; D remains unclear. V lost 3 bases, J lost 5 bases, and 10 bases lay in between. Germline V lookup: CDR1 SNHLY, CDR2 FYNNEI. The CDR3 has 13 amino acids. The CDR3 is CASSDLAQETQYF. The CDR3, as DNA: TGTGCCAGCAGTGATCTCGCCCAGGAGACCCAGTACTTC.

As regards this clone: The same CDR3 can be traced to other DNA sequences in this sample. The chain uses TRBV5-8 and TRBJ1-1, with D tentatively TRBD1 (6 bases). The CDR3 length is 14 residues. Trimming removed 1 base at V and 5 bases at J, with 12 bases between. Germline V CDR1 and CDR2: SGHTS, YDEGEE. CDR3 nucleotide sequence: TGTGCCAGCAGCTTGCAAGGGGGAGAAACTGAAGCTTTCTTT. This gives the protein CASSLQGGETEAFF.

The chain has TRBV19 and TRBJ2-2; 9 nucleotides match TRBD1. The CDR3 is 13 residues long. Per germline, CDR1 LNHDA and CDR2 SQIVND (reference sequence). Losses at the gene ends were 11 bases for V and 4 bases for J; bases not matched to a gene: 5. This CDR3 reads CASDRGVTGELFF. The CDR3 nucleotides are TGTGCCTCAGACAGGGGGGTCACCGGGGAGCTGTTTTTT.

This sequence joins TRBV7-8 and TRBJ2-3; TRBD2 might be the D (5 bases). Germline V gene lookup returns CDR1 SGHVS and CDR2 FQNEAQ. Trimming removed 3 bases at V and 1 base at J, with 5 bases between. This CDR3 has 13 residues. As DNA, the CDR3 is TGTGCCAGCAGCTTTAGCGGCACAGATACGCAGTATTTT. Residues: CASSFSGTDTQYF. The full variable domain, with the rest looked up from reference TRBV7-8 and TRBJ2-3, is GAGVSQSPRYKVAKRGQDVALRCDPISGHVSLFWYQQALGQGPEFLTYFQNEAQLDKSGLPSDRFFAERPEGSVSTLKIQRTQQEDSAVYLCASSFSGTDTQYFGPGTRLTVL.

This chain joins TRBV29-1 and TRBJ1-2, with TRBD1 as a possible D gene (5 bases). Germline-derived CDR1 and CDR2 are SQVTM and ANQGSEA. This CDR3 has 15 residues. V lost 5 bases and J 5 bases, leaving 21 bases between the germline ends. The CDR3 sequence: CSVRLGGPGVYGYTF. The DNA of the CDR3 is TGCAGCGTTCGCTTGGGGGGACCGGGGGTATATGGCTACACCTTC.

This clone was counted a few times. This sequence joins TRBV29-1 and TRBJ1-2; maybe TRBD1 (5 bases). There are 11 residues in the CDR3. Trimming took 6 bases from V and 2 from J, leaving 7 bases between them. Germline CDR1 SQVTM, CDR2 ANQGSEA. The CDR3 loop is CSVTENYGYTF. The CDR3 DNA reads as TGCAGCGTGACAGAGAACTATGGCTACACCTTC.

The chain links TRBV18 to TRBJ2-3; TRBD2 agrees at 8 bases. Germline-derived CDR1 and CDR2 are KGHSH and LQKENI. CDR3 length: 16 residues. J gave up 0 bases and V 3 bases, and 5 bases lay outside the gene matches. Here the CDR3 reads CASSPQAGASTDTQYF. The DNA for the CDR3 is TGTGCCAGCTCACCCCAAGCGGGGGCTAGCACAGATACGCAGTATTTT.

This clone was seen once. The chain's CDR3 is CASSLSWTGTGSTGYTF. The DNA for the CDR3 is TGTGCCAGCAGCTTGAGTTGGACCGGGACAGGGAGTACGGGCTACACCTTC. The chain joins TRBV5-8 to TRBJ1-2; 9 positions agree with TRBD1. The CDR3 is made up of 17 amino acids. CDR1 and CDR2 (germline): SGHTS, YDEGEE. J gave up 8 bases and V 1 base, and 15 bases lay outside the gene matches.

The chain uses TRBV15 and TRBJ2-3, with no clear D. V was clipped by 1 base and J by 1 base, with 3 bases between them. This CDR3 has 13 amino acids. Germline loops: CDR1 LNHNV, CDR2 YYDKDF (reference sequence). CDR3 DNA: TGTGCCACCAGCAGAGCGCGCACAGATACGCAGTATTTT. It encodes CATSRARTDTQYF.

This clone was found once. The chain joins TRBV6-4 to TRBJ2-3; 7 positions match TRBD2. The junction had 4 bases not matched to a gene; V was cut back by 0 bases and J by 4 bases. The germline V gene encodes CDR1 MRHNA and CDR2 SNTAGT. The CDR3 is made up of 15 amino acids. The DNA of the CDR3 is TGTGCCAGCAGTGACTCGAACGGGGGGTCAGATACGCAGTATTTT. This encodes CASSDSNGGSDTQYF.

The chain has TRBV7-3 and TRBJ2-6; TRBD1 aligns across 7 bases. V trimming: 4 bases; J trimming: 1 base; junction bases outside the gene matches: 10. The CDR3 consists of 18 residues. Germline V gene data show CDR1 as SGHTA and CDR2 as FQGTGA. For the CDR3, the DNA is TGTGCCAGCAGCTCGACAGGGACATCGTTTTCTGGGGCCAACGTCCTGACTTTC. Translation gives CASSSTGTSFSGANVLTF.